This T cell receptor beta chain was profiled in a study of blood T cell repertoires in COVID-19 (dated by TCRdb to 2018 to 2021). Broadly, across the study: Samples from collaborators originated in the United States, Italy and Spain and spanned both the acute and convalescent phases of COVID-19. The material from the prospective study consisted of cDNA or gDNA derived from T cells, B-cell-depleted T cells, or PBMCs. The samples were drawn from the first 160 participants of the ongoing ImmuneRACE study and from 1,254 subjects provided by 6 global collaborators. The repertoires were made available in a free public database intended to serve as a resource for research on the immune response to SARS-CoV-2. The dataset comprised deeply sampled blood TCRbeta repertoires from subjects exposed to, actively infected with, or recovered from COVID-19. HLA class I and class II types, where available, came from metadata supplied by the sample provider rather than from assay-based typing. The sample metadata nearly always contained a de-identified subject ID, COVID-19 status, age in years and sex. What the authors observed across the whole study: The amount of clinical and demographic metadata varied by source and participant and was provided uncurated.

From its cysteine to its phenylalanine, the CDR3 spans 18 amino acids. Kept here is only the CDR3 DNA, which spans 54 bases and is read in frame from base 1. Trimming at the junction amounts to 0 bases on V and 3 bases on J, and the germline ends lie 18 bases apart. CDR1 and CDR2 are read off the germline V gene as SGHRS and YFSETQ. Worth noting for this clone: It lacks a known antigen. No much larger clone exists at a distance of one base, and base qualities are not known.

The immunoSEQ Assay, a bias-controlled multiplex PCR, was used to amplify TCRbeta CDR3 regions from genomic DNA. Per the source publication's procedure: Nucleated cell counts per sample were estimated from amplification of reference gene primers within the assay. To quantify the absolute abundance of each unique TCRbeta CDR3 rearrangement, sequence reads were collapsed and filtered. For each sample, productive Simpson clonality was calculated as the square root of Simpson's diversity index over productive rearrangements. TCRdb obtained this table from immuneACCESS and retained in-frame rearrangements with V and J assigned. These tables miss some clones; where compared with another copy, unresolved V genes account for less than half of the shortfall, and the remainder is unexplained. V and J calls and clone size are copied from that table; D and trimming were computed from the DNA. The sample table contains approximately 72,000 clones; only one count was recorded for roughly 91% of them. The biggest ten clones account for roughly 1.4% of the sample.

The collaborating institutions used their own protocols to collect whole blood in K2EDTA tubes. For TCRbeta analysis, collaborator samples were shipped as frozen whole blood, as isolated PBMCs, or as DNA extracted from either sample type. The source of this sequence is a man in his sixties with acute or convalescent COVID-19. Sequencing was performed on peripheral blood. The chain links TRBV5-1 with TRBJ2-2; the D gene is not confidently resolved. In nucleotide form, the sequence is TGCGCCAGCAGCTTGGGCCGCACACGATTTCAAGACACCGGGGAGCTGTTTTTT. Its translation is CASSLGRTRFQDTGELFF.